Shown below are 17 T cell receptor beta chains from a single sample sequenced in a study of blood T cell repertoires in COVID-19. TCRdb's copy holds only in-frame clones and misses some; the assay was immunoSEQ multiplex PCR. The sample gives about 73,000 clones, over 70% of which show up once; 5.3% is in the top ten. Sequencing used peripheral blood. The origin of the receptors is a man aged 45-65 years with active COVID-19.

The V and J genes are TRBV14 and TRBJ2-3; 7 bases fit TRBD1. The V gene's germline CDR1 is SGHDN and CDR2 FVKESK. There are 13 residues in the CDR3. V was pared by 6 bases and J by 4 bases, with 4 bases of the junction left unmatched. The CDR3, as DNA: TGTGCCAGCAGACCGACAGGGCCAGATACGCAGTATTTT. It yields the protein CASRPTGPDTQYF.

The chain has TRBV5-1 and TRBJ2-7; the D gene is possibly TRBD2 (7 bases). Trimming took off 4 bases at V and 3 bases at J, with 17 bases between the two ends. Germline-derived CDR1 and CDR2 are SGHRS and YFSETQ. There are 15 residues in the CDR3. The CDR3 protein is CASSMGGGEGYEQYF. The CDR3, as DNA: TGCGCCAGCAGCATGGGGGGGGGCGAAGGCTACGAGCAGTACTTC.

The genes are TRBV9 and TRBJ2-5; 9 nucleotides line up with TRBD2. This CDR3 has 14 residues. The germline V gene has CDR1 SGDLS and CDR2 YYNGEE. V dropped 1 base and J dropped 7; count of bases not matched to a gene: 5. The DNA of the CDR3 is TGTGCCAGCAGCGTAAGCGGGGGGCGGGGGACCCAGTACTTC. This translates into CASSVSGGRGTQYF.

V gene TRBV7-8 combines with J gene TRBJ1-1; D perhaps matches TRBD1 (6 bases). Germline V CDR1 and CDR2: SGHVS, FQNEAQ. This CDR3 comprises 15 residues. With 1 base removed from V and 4 bases from J, the gap between germline ends came to 13 bases. CDR3 residues: CASSLGRGAGTEAFF. In DNA form, the CDR3 reads TGTGCCAGCAGCTTAGGACGGGGGGCGGGCACTGAAGCTTTCTTT. Combining the CDR3 with reference TRBV7-8 and TRBJ1-1 gives the whole variable domain GAGVSQSPRYKVAKRGQDVALRCDPISGHVSLFWYQQALGQGPEFLTYFQNEAQLDKSGLPSDRFFAERPEGSVSTLKIQRTQQEDSAVYLCASSLGRGAGTEAFFGQGTRLTVV.

The genes are TRBV11-3 and TRBJ1-1; D gene ambiguous. Trimming left V 2 bases short and J 4 bases short, with 11 bases between. In germline, CDR1 is SGHNT, CDR2 YENEEA. This CDR3 is built from 14 residues. The CDR3 loop is CASSLSGSTTEAFF. The CDR3 DNA follows: TGTGCCAGCAGCTTATCGGGGTCCACCACTGAAGCTTTCTTT.

The chain has TRBV10-3 and TRBJ2-7; 10 positions match TRBD1. V gave up 0 bases and J gave up 3 bases; unmatched junction bases: 2. Germline V gives CDR1 ENHRY, CDR2 SYGVKD. The CDR3 runs to 15 residues. CDR3 nucleotides: TGTGCCATCAGTGAGTCGGGACAGGGGAACTACGAGCAGTACTTC. Encoded protein: CAISESGQGNYEQYF.

This clone was found once. The V and J genes are TRBV28 and TRBJ2-3, with 9 bases that match TRBD2. The CDR3 spans 15 residues. V gave up 6 bases and J gave up 5 bases; unmatched junction bases: 9. Per the germline V gene, CDR1 is MDHEN and CDR2 is SYDVKM. The CDR3, as DNA: TGTGCCAGCAGCCAGATAGCGGGAGATCAAGATACGCAGTATTTT. Protein product: CASSQIAGDQDTQYF. Using reference TRBV28 and TRBJ2-3 for the parts outside the CDR3, the full variable domain is DVKVTQSSRYLVKRTGEKVFLECVQDMDHENMFWYRQDPGLGLRLIYFSYDVKMKEKGDIPEGYSVSREKKERFSLILESASTNQTSMYLCASSQIAGDQDTQYFGPGTRLTVL.

About this clone: Compared with germline, one end of the junction differs, possibly owing to a read error. This chain connects TRBV6-5 to TRBJ1-4; 7 nucleotides line up with TRBD1. This CDR3 is 12 amino acids long. Germline V gene lookup returns CDR1 MNHEY and CDR2 SVGAGI. In nucleotides, the CDR3 is TGTGCCAGCAGTCTGAATTTTGACAGGGAGGAGTTT. Protein product: CASSLNFDREEF.

This rearrangement joins TRBV7-8 to TRBJ2-1; D not resolved. V lost 7 bases and J 0 bases, leaving 16 bases between the germline ends. Germline V lookup: CDR1 SGHVS, CDR2 FQNEAQ. This CDR3 comprises 16 residues. The CDR3 region is CASIKSRRSSYNEQFF. CDR3 nucleotides: TGTGCCAGCATTAAATCGCGGCGGAGCTCCTACAATGAGCAGTTCTTC.

This clone was seen only a few times. The rearrangement links TRBV19 to TRBJ2-1; 10 bases fit TRBD2. The CDR3 extends over 16 amino acids. Germline loops: CDR1 LNHDA, CDR2 SQIVND (reference sequence). J was trimmed by 4 bases and V by 5 bases; bases with no gene match: 8. The DNA for the CDR3 is TGTGCCAGTAGTGGCCTGACTAGCGGGTCGTACAATGAGCAGTTCTTC. Translating gives CASSGLTSGSYNEQFF.

The genes are TRBV6-2 or TRBV6-3 and TRBJ2-7; 9 bases agree with TRBD1. CDR1 MNHEY and CDR2 SVGEGT come from the germline V gene. Trimming removed 0 bases from V and 2 bases from J; junction bases left unmatched: 17. The length of the CDR3 is 20 residues. CDR3 protein: CASSYSSRRDRALRAYEQYF. In DNA, the CDR3 is TGTGCCAGCAGTTACTCGAGTCGCCGGGACAGGGCCCTGAGGGCCTACGAGCAGTACTTC.

The rearrangement links TRBV29-1 to TRBJ2-7, with D possibly being TRBD1 (6 bases). The CDR3 loop spans 15 amino acids. In germline, CDR1 is SQVTM, CDR2 ANQGSEA. The V gene lost 1 base and the J gene lost 3 bases, with 16 bases spanning the gap. CDR3 sequence: CSVEVSGVAVYEQYF. The CDR3 DNA reads TGCAGCGTTGAAGTTTCAGGGGTGGCCGTCTACGAGCAGTACTTC.

DNA for the CDR3: TGTGCCACCAGTGAGGCCGGGACTAGCGGTAATGAGCAGTTCTTC. It yields the protein CATSEAGTSGNEQFF. The chain uses TRBV24-1 and TRBJ2-1; 11 bases line up with TRBD2. Germline assignment: CDR1 KGHDR and CDR2 SFDVKD. J gave up 7 bases and V 4 bases, and 5 bases lay outside the gene matches. CDR3 length equals 15 residues.

This clone occurred a few times. V usage is TRBV29-1 and J usage is TRBJ1-6; 10 nucleotides align to TRBD1. Trimming took 5 bases from V and 5 from J; bases not matched to a gene: 6. CDR1 is SQVTM, CDR2 ANQGSEA, per germline. This CDR3 has 15 residues. This chain's CDR3 is CSVRPGQGDNSPLHF. The CDR3 DNA follows: TGCAGCGTTCGCCCCGGACAGGGGGATAATTCACCCCTCCACTTT.

This sequence joins TRBV19 and TRBJ2-4; 10 nucleotides line up with TRBD2. The CDR3 sequence is 18 residues long. The V segment lost 6 bases and the J segment 2 bases; nucleotides outside the gene matches: 13. Germline values: CDR1 LNHDA, CDR2 SQIVND (reference sequence). CDR3: CASSTLRSGRATKNIQYF. The CDR3 DNA reads TGTGCCAGTAGCACCTTACGGAGCGGGAGGGCCACCAAAAACATTCAGTACTTC.

This chain links TRBV11-1 with TRBJ2-4; D uncertain. The CDR3 extends over 15 amino acids. The V end lost 3 bases, the J end lost 6 bases, and 15 bases lay between the germline ends. Germline V gene sequence: CDR1 SGHAT, CDR2 FQDESV (reference sequence). DNA of the CDR3: TGTGCCAGCAGCTTTGGTAGTAGCAGAGGAAACATTCAGTACTTC. Its protein product is CASSFGSSRGNIQYF.

The genes are TRBV24-1 and TRBJ2-5; 11 nucleotides match TRBD1. The CDR3 has 18 residues. Germline V gene sequence: CDR1 KGHDR, CDR2 SFDVKD. With 2 bases clipped from V and 1 base from J, the junction kept 8 bases outside the gene matches. The chain's CDR3 is CATSDSGTGQGGQETQYF. As DNA, the CDR3 is TGTGCCACCAGTGATTCAGGGACGGGACAGGGGGGCCAAGAGACCCAGTACTTC.